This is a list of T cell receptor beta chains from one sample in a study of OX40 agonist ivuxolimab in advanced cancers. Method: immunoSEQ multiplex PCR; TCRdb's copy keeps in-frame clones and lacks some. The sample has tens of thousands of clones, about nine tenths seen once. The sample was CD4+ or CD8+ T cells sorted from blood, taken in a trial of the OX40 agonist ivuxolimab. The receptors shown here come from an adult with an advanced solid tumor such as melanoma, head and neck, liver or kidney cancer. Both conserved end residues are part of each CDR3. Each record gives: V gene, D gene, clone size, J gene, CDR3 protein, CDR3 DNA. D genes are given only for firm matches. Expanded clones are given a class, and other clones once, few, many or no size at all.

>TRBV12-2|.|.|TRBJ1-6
CASQIVGTGGLNSPLHF
TGTGCAAGTCAAATAGTAGGGACAGGGGGCCTAAATTCACCCCTCCACTTT
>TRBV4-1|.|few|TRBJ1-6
CASSQEGLRGRGSPLHF
TGCGCCAGCAGCCAAGAAGGGTTGAGGGGACGAGGCTCACCCCTCCACTTT
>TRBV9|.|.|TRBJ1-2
CASSGGVGASGYGYTF
TGTGCCAGCAGCGGAGGGGTGGGAGCGTCTGGCTATGGCTACACCTTC
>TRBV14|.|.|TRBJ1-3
CASSQEGSAGNTIYF
TGTGCCAGCAGCCAAGAAGGGTCGGCTGGAAACACCATATATTTT
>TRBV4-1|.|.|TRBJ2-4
CASSPIRDLEAKNIQYF
TGCGCCAGCAGCCCAATTAGAGACTTGGAGGCCAAAAACATTCAGTACTTC
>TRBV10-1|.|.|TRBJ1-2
CASSESGRYGYTF
TGCGCCAGCAGTGAGTCAGGGCGGTATGGCTACACCTTC
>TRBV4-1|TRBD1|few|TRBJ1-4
CASSQAVGTGAEKLFF
TGCGCCAGCAGCCAAGCGGTTGGGACAGGGGCTGAAAAACTGTTTTTT
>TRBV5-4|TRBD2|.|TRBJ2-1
CASSLVSGSSGEQFF
TGTGCCAGCAGCTTGGTTAGCGGGAGTAGCGGTGAGCAGTTCTTC
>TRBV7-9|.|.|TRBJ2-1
CASSSLTGHHNEQFF
TGTGCCAGCAGCTCCTTGACGGGACACCACAATGAGCAGTTCTTC
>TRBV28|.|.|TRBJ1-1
CASSPGLEAFF
TGTGCCAGCAGTCCGGGACTTGAAGCTTTCTTT
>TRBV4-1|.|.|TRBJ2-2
CASSQESLPAGELFF
TGCGCCAGCAGCCAAGAGAGCCTGCCCGCCGGGGAGCTGTTTTTT
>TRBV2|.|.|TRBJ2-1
CASSPSYNEQFF
TGTGCCAGCAGCCCCTCCTACAATGAGCAGTTCTTC
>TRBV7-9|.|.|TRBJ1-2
CASSWGGRNYGYTF
TGTGCCAGCAGCTGGGGGGGCAGGAACTATGGCTACACCTTC
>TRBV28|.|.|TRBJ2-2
CASSISGFGELFF
TGTGCCAGCAGTATCTCAGGTTTCGGGGAGCTGTTTTTT
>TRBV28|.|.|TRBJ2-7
CASNSLTARDIGQINHEQYF
TGTGCCAGCAACTCCCTGACTGCGAGGGATATCGGCCAGATAAACCACGAGCAGTACTTC
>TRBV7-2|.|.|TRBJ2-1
CASSWGLGGNEQFF
TGTGCCAGCAGCTGGGGACTGGGCGGCAATGAGCAGTTCTTC
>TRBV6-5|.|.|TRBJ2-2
CASFGTGPNTGELFF
TGTGCCAGCTTTGGCACGGGACCCAACACCGGGGAGCTGTTTTTT
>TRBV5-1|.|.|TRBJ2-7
CASSPPPSETYEQYF
TGCGCCAGCAGCCCGCCGCCGAGTGAGACCTACGAGCAGTACTTC
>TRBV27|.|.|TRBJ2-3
CASSTGPAQGGPSTDTQYF
TGTGCCAGCAGTACAGGGCCCGCTCAGGGGGGCCCTAGCACAGATACGCAGTATTTT
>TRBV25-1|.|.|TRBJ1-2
CASSEFARTGYTF
TGTGCCAGCAGTGAATTCGCCAGGACGGGCTACACCTTC
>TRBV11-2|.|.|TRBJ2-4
CASSPYPGGSGQNIQYF
TGTGCCAGCAGCCCCTACCCAGGTGGCTCCGGGCAAAACATTCAGTACTTC
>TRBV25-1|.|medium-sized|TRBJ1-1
CASSSLSDNPYEAFF
TGTGCCAGCAGTTCCCTCTCTGACAATCCTTATGAAGCTTTCTTT
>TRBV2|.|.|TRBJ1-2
CASSGGDYTF
TGTGCCAGCAGTGGTGGGGACTACACCTTC
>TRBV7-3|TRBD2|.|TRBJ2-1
CASSPGGTSGTIF
TGTGCCAGCAGCCCCGGGGGTACTAGCGGGACGATCTTC
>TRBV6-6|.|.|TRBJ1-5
CASSPGGRQPQHF
TGTGCCAGCAGCCCCGGGGGGCGTCAGCCCCAGCATTTT
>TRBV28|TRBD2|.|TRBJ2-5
CASLAPGLAETQYF
TGTGCCAGCCTCGCTCCGGGACTAGCAGAGACCCAGTACTTC
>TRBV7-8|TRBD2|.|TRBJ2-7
CASSSTRASGYEQYF
TGTGCCAGCAGCTCGACTAGGGCTAGCGGCTACGAGCAGTACTTC
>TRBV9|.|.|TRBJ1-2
CASSAPGHGYTF
TGTGCCAGCAGCGCGCCGGGACATGGCTACACCTTC
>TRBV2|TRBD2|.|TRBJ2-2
CASSETSENTGELFF
TGTGCCAGCAGTGAAACTAGCGAGAACACCGGGGAGCTGTTTTTT
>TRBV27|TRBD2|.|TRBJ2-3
CASKLRGGLDTQYF
TGTGCCAGCAAATTAAGGGGAGGGTTGGATACGCAGTATTTT
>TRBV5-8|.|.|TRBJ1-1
CASSLRGGGTEAFF
TGTGCCAGCAGCTTGAGGGGAGGAGGGACTGAAGCTTTCTTT
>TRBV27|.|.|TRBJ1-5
CASSLFGGNQPQHF
TGTGCCAGCAGTTTATTTGGGGGAAATCAGCCCCAGCATTTT
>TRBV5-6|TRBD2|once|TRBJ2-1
CASSLASGMSNEQFF
TGTGCCAGCAGCTTGGCTAGCGGGATGAGTAATGAGCAGTTCTTC
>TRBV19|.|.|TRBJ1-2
CASSWTTNYGYTF
TGTGCCAGTAGCTGGACCACTAACTATGGCTACACCTTC
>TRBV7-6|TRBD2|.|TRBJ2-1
CASSPTSGRAKPSEQFF
TGTGCCAGCAGCCCTACTAGCGGGAGGGCCAAACCGAGTGAGCAGTTCTTC
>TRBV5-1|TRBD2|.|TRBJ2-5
CASTWGGRPTIETQYF
TGCGCCAGCACCTGGGGCGGGAGGCCCACAATTGAGACCCAGTACTTC
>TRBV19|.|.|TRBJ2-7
CASSPRGAREQYF
TGTGCCAGTTCCCCGAGGGGGGCGCGAGAGCAGTACTTC
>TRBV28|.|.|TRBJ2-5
CASSSAGRPQETQYF
TGTGCCAGCAGTTCCGCGGGACGCCCCCAAGAGACCCAGTACTTC
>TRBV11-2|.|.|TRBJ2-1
CASSLGAGGKNGQFF
TGTGCCAGCAGCTTAGGAGCGGGTGGGAAAAACGGGCAGTTCTTC
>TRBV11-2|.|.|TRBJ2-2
CASSLGVAGELFF
TGTGCCAGCAGCTTGGGGGTGGCCGGGGAGCTGTTTTTT
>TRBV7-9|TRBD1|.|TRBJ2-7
CASSGDRGIYEQYF
TGTGCCAGCAGCGGGGACAGGGGGATCTACGAGCAGTACTTC
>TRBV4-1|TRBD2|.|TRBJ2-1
CASSQVPAGLDEQFF
TGCGCCAGCAGCCAAGTGCCAGCGGGACTTGATGAGCAGTTCTTC
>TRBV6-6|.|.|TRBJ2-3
CASSYLAADTQYF
TGTGCCAGCAGTTACCTAGCCGCAGATACGCAGTATTTT